Below, one T cell receptor (beta chain) is given with its context. The sample belongs to a study of blood T cell repertoires in COVID-19. About the research overall: Spain, Italy and the United States supplied samples that represented acute and convalescent COVID-19. T cells, B-cell-depleted T cells, or PBMCs provided the cDNA or gDNA that served as material.

Original analysis: Estimation of nucleated cell counts was performed using reference gene primer amplification. Sequencing was performed with immunoSEQ multiplex PCR; in TCRdb, only in-frame clones are kept and a portion is missing. V and J calls plus clone size are reproduced from that table; the DNA served to infer D and trimming. The sample lists some 260,000 clones, 84% occurring once. The study recruited people aged about 18 to 95 years across approximately 24 US areas. Germline CDR1 and CDR2: MGHDK and SYGVNS. The CDR3 covers 17 residues. V lost 4 bases, J lost 2 bases, and 6 bases stayed unmatched.

The gene calls are TRBV25-1 and TRBJ2-2; 11 bases match TRBD2. This clonotype was sampled from a young man with acute COVID-19. The sequencing input was PBMCs or T cells enriched from blood (not recorded which). The CDR3 nucleotides read TGTGCCAGCAGTGTGGGTAGCGGGAGGGGAAACACCGGGGAGCTGTTTTTT. Its translation: CASSVGSGRGNTGELFF.